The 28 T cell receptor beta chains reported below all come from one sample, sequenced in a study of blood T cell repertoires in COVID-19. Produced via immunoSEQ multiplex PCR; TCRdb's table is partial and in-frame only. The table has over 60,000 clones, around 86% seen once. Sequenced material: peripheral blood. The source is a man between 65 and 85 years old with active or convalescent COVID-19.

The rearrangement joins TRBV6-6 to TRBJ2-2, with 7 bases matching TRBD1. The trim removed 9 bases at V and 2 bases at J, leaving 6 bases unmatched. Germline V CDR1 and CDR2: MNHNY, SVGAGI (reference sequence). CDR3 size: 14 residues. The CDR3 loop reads CASGTVLNTGELFF. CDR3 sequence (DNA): TGTGCCAGTGGGACAGTCTTAAACACCGGGGAGCTGTTTTTT.

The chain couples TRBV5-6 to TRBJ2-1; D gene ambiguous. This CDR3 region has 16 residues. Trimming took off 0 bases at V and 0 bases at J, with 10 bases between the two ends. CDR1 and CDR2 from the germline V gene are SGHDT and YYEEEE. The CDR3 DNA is TGTGCCAGCAGCTTGGAGTGGAGAAGCTCCTACAATGAGCAGTTCTTC. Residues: CASSLEWRSSYNEQFF.

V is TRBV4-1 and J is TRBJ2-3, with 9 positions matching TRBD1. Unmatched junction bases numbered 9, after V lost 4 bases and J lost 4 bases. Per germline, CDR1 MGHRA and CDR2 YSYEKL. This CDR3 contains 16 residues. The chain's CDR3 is CASSLTGQGSPDTQYF. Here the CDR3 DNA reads TGCGCCAGCAGCCTAACGGGACAGGGAAGCCCAGATACGCAGTATTTT.

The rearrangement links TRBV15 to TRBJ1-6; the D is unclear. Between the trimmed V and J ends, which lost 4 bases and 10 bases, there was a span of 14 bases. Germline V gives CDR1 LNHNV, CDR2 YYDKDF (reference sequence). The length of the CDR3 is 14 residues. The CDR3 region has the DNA TGTGCCACCAGCAAATGGGAGGTAGGATCACCCCTCCACTTT. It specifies CATSKWEVGSPLHF.

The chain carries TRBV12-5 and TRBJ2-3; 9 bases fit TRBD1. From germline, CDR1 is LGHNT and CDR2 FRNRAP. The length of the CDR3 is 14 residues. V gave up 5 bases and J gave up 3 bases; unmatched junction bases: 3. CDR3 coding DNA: TGTGCTAGTGGTCAAGGACAGGGGACAGATACGCAGTATTTT. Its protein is CASGQGQGTDTQYF.

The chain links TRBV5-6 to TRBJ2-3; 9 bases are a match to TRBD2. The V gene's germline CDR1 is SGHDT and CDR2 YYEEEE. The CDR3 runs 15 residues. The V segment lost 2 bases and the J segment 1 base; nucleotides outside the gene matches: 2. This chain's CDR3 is CASSFRLAGTDTQYF. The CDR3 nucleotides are TGTGCCAGCAGCTTCCGACTAGCGGGCACAGATACGCAGTATTTT.

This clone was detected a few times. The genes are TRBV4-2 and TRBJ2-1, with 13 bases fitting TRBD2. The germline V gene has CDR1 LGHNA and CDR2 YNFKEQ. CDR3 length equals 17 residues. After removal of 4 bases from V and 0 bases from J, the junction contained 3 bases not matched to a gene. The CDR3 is CASSPRTSGSSYNEQFF. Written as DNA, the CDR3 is TGTGCCAGCAGCCCCCGGACTAGCGGGAGCTCCTACAATGAGCAGTTCTTC.

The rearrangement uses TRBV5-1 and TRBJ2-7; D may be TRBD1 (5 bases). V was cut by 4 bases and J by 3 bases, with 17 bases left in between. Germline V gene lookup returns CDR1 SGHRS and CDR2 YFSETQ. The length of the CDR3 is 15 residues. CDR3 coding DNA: TGCGCCAGCAGCGAATCTGTGGGGCTTAGCTACGAGCAGTACTTC. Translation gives CASSESVGLSYEQYF. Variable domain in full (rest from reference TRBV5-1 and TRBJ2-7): KAGVTQTPRYLIKTRGQQVTLSCSPISGHRSVSWYQQTPGQGLQFLFEYFSETQRNKGNFPGRFSGRQFSNSRSEMNVSTLELGDSALYLCASSESVGLSYEQYFGPGTRLTVT.

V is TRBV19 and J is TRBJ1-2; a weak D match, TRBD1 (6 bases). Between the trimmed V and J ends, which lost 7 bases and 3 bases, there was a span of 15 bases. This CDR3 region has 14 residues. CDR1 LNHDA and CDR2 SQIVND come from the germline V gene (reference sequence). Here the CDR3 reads CASTPNRQDYGYTF. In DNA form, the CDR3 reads TGTGCCAGTACCCCTAATAGACAGGACTATGGCTACACCTTC.

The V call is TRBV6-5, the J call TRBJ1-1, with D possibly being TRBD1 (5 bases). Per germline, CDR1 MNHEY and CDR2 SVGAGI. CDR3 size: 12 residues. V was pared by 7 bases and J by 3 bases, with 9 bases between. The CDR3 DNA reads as TGTGCCAGCACGGGGGGGTACACTGAAGCTTTCTTT. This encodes CASTGGYTEAFF.

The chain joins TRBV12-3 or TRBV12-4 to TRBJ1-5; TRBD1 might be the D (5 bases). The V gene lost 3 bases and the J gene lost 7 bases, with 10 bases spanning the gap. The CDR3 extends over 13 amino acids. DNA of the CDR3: TGTGCCAGCAGTTTCGGGGGGTGGCAGCCCCAGCATTTT. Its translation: CASSFGGWQPQHF.

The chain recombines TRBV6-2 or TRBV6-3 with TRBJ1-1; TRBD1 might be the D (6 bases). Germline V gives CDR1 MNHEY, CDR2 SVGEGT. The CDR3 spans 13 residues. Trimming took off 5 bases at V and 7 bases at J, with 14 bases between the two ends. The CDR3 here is CASSVQGIGEAFF. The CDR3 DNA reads TGTGCCAGCAGTGTACAGGGTATCGGTGAAGCTTTCTTT.

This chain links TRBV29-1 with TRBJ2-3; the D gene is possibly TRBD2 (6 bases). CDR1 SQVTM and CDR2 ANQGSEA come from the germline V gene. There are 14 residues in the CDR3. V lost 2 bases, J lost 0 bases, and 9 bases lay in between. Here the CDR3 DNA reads TGCAGCGTTGAATGGGACTCTAGCACAGATACGCAGTATTTT. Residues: CSVEWDSSTDTQYF.

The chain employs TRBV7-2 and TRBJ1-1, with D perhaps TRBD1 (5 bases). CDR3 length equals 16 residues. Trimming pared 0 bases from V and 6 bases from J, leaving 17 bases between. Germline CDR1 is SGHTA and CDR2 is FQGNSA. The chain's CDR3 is CASSLALVGRYAEAFF. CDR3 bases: TGTGCCAGCAGCTTAGCGCTGGTGGGGCGGTATGCTGAAGCTTTCTTT. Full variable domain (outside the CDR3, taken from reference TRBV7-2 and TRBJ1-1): GAGVSQSPSNKVTEKGKDVELRCDPISGHTALYWYRQSLGQGLEFLIYFQGNSAPDKSGLPSDRFSAERTGGSVSTLTIQRTQQEDSAVYLCASSLALVGRYAEAFFGQGTRLTVV.

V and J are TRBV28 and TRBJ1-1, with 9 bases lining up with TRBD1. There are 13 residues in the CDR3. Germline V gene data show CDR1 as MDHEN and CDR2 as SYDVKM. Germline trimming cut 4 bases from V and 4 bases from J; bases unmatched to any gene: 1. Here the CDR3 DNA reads TGTGCCAGCAGTTCGGGACAGGGCACTGAAGCTTTCTTT. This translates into CASSSGQGTEAFF.

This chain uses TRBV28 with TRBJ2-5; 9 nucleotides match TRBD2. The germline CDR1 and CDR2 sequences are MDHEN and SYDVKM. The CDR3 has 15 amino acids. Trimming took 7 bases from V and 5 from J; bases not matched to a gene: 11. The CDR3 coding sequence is TGTGCCAGCACCATAAGTGTGGCGGGAGGGGAGACCCAGTACTTC. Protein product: CASTISVAGGETQYF.

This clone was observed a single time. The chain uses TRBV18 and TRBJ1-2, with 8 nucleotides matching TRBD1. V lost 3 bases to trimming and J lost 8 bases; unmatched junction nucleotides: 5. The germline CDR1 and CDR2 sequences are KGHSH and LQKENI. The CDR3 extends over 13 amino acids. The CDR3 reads CASSPGQGGGYTF. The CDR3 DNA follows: TGTGCCAGCTCACCCGGACAGGGAGGGGGCTACACCTTC.

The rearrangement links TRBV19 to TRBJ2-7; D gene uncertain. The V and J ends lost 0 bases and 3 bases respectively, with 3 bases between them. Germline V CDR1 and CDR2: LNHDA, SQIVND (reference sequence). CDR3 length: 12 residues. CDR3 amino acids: CASSIDNYEQYF. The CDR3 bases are TGTGCCAGTAGTATAGACAACTACGAGCAGTACTTC.

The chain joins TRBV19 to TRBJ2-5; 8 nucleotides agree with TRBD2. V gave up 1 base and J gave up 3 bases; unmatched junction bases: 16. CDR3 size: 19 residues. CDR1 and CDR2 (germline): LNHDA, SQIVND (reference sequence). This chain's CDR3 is CASSIGLAQGESLEETQYF. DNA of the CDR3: TGTGCCAGTAGTATAGGACTAGCGCAGGGCGAGTCGTTGGAAGAGACCCAGTACTTC.

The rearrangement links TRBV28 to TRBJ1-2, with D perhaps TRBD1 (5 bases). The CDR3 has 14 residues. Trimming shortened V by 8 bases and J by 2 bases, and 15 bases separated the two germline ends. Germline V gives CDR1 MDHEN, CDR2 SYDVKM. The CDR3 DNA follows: TGTGCCAGCGCTGGGAGGCAGGGAAACTATGGCTACACCTTC. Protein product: CASAGRQGNYGYTF.

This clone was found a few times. The CDR3 is CASGNPGTTATQYF. CDR3 bases: TGTGCCAGCGGAAACCCCGGGACAACCGCCACCCAGTACTTC. The rearrangement joins TRBV28 to TRBJ2-5; D possibly corresponds to TRBD1 (6 bases). This CDR3 is 14 amino acids long. Germline V gene data show CDR1 as MDHEN and CDR2 as SYDVKM. Deletions cut 8 bases from V and 8 bases from J, with 21 bases between. Complete variable domain (other parts from reference TRBV28 and TRBJ2-5): DVKVTQSSRYLVKRTGEKVFLECVQDMDHENMFWYRQDPGLGLRLIYFSYDVKMKEKGDIPEGYSVSREKKERFSLILESASTNQTSMYLCASGNPGTTATQYFGPGTRLLVL.

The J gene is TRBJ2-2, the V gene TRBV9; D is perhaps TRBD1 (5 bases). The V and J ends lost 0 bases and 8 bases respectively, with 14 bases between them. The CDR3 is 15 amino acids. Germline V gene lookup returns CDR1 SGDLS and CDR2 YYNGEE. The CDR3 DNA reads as TGTGCCAGCAGCGTAGAGGGCAGGGTCCGAGGGGAGCTGTTTTTT. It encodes CASSVEGRVRGELFF.

The CDR3 region is CASSPLPSTDTQYF. The CDR3 DNA reads TGTGCCAGCTCACCCCTCCCTAGCACAGATACGCAGTATTTT. J is TRBJ2-3 and V is TRBV18; unclear D gene. Germline V CDR1 and CDR2: KGHSH, LQKENI. V was clipped by 3 bases and J by 0 bases, with 7 bases between them. The CDR3 contains 14 residues. The full variable domain, its missing parts supplied by reference TRBV18 and TRBJ2-3, is NAGVMQNPRHLVRRRGQEARLRCSPMKGHSHVYWYRQLPEEGLKFMVYLQKENIIDESGMPKERFSAEFPKEGPSILRIQQVVRGDSAAYFCASSPLPSTDTQYFGPGTRLTVL.

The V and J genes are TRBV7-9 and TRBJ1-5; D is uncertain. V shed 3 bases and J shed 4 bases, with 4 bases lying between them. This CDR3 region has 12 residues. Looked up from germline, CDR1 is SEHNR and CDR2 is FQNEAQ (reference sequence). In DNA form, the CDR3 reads TGTGCCAGCAGCTTTCAGAATCAGCCCCAGCATTTT. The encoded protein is CASSFQNQPQHF.

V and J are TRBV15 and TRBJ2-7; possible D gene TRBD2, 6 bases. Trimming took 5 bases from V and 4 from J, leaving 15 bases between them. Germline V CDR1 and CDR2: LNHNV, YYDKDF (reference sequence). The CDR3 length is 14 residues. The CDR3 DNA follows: TGTGCCACCAGCTATAATGCGGGGCTTTACGAGCAGTACTTC. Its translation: CATSYNAGLYEQYF.

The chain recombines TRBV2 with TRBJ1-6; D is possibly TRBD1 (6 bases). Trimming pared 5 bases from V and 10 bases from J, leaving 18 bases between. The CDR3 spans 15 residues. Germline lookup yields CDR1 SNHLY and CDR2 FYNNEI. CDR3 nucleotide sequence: TGTGCCAGCAGTCCGCGGGCAGGGGTAGGGTCACCCCTCCACTTT. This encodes CASSPRAGVGSPLHF.

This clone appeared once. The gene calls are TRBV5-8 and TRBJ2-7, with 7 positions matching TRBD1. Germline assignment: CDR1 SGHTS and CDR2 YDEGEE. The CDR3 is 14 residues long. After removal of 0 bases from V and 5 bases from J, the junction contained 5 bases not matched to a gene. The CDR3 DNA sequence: TGTGCCAGCAGCTTGGAGGGGGCGAGTAACGAGCAGTACTTC. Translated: CASSLEGASNEQYF.

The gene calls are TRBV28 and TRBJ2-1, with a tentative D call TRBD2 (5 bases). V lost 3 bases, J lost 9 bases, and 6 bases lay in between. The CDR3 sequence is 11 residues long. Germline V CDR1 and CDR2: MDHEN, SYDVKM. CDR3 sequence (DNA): TGTGCCAGCAGTTTGGAGGTTGAGCAGTTCTTC. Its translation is CASSLEVEQFF.